This T cell receptor beta chain was profiled in a study of T cells after yellow fever vaccination. Using its own MiXCR run on the 5' RACE reads, TCRdb lists one record per CDR3 protein. The table lists 620,000 or so distinct CDR3 sequences, about 12% of them singletons. The germline V and J ends were trimmed by 6 bases and 7 bases, with 12 bases remaining between them. The CDR3 has 12 amino acids. Sequenced material: PBMCs, taken on the day of the yellow fever booster vaccination. The chain is built from TRBV12-3 or TRBV12-4 and TRBJ1-2; weak D call: TRBD1 (5 bases). This clonotype was obtained from a man under 40 who received the YFV17D yellow fever vaccine. CDR3 sequence: CASSPGTVGYTF. In DNA, the CDR3 is TGTGCCAGCAGCCCGGGGACGGTTGGCTACACCTTC.